Only one count was recorded for the clone carrying this TCR beta chain. The donors were adults (healthy and HIV-negative) with no recent acute infections or vaccinations. This sample was taken from a study of shared clonotypes between healthy human individuals. Methods used by the authors: Junction-only sequences without quality scores were provided by ImmunoSEQ, so filtering was different. Produced via immunoSEQ multiplex PCR; TCRdb's table is partial and in-frame only. That table furnishes V, J and clone size, whereas the DNA furnished D and trimming. The table lists about 1,500,000 clones, around 97% of them singletons, with more than 0.9% in the top ten. Deletions cut 2 bases from V and 8 bases from J, with 8 bases between. From germline, CDR1 is SGDLS and CDR2 YYNGEE. CDR3 size: 12 residues.

V is TRBV9 and J is TRBJ2-1, with D maybe TRBD1 (6 bases). This sequence was found in a man in his thirties or forties in good health. The specimen sequenced was naive CD4+ T cells sorted from blood. Subset specified: CD45RA+ positively selected. Written as DNA, the CDR3 is TGTGCCAGCAGCGTTACAGGGTATGAGCAGTTCTTC. Translation: CASSVTGYEQFF.